This T cell receptor (beta chain) comes out of a study of response to subunit inactivated influenza vaccine. TCRdb recomputed calls from the RT-PCR reads with MiXCR, one row per CDR3 protein. The sample carries 650,000 or so distinct CDR3 sequences, around 15% recorded once. This clonotype was detected only a few times. This CDR3 has 15 amino acids. From germline, CDR1 is DFQATT and CDR2 SNEGSKA (reference sequence). The V end lost 1 base, the J end lost 0 bases, and 11 bases lay between the germline ends. The TCR was taken from a man aged 45 to 65 who received an inactivated influenza vaccine. Material: PBMCs from blood, obtained 14 to 15 days before vaccination. J is TRBJ2-3 and V is TRBV20-1; D might be TRBD1 or TRBD2, each matching 5 bases. For the CDR3, the DNA is TGCAGTGCTAGAGGGGGGTATACTAGCACAGATACGCAGTATTTT. Translation gives CSARGGYTSTDTQYF.